This T cell receptor (beta chain) was identified during a study of T-cell memory formation after mild COVID-19. Study in general: The two donors had largely donor-specific TCR clusters. Findings of the study overall: SARS-CoV-2 specificity of second-wave clones peaking day 37 was unconfirmed.

Comments on this clonotype: Its antigen is not known.

After 5'RACE with constant-segment primers, TCR alpha and TCR beta cDNA libraries carrying sample barcodes and UMIs were obtained. TCRdb processed the 5' RACE reads anew with MiXCR; each CDR3 protein has one entry. The sample includes around 430,000 distinct CDR3 sequences, 16% of them seen just once. The CDR3 sequence is 17 residues long. J was trimmed by 0 bases and V by 5 bases; bases with no gene match: 7. Germline V gene sequence: CDR1 MNHEY, CDR2 SMNVEV (reference sequence). The receptor comes from a man aged 18 to 29 who had mild COVID-19 (a few samples of this study predate the infection). Cell type and time point are not known. The chain couples TRBV27 to TRBJ1-6; 7 positions match TRBD1. Input material: PBMCs or a T cell subset sorted from them (not recorded which). The CDR3 DNA reads TGTGCCAGCAGTCCGCAGACAGGGAGCTCCTATAATTCACCCCTCCACTTT. Its protein product is CASSPQTGSSYNSPLHF.